This passage covers 25 T cell receptor beta chains from one sample sequenced in a study of Graves' ophthalmopathy and Graves' hyperthyroidism. Amplification of TCR beta CDR3 regions used RNA transcripts. The authors performed first-round RT-PCR with HTBI primers and then a second-round multiplex PCR. TCRdb fed the multiplex PCR reads into MiXCR, producing one record per CDR3 protein. The data show 200,000 to 250,000 distinct CDR3 sequences, around 50% seen once. The sequenced sample was peripheral blood. Source of these receptors: an adult man with Graves' ophthalmopathy.

The chain recombines TRBV7-8 with TRBJ1-1; 7 bases align to TRBD1. V lost 4 bases to trimming and J lost 0 bases; unmatched junction nucleotides: 17. The CDR3 is 19 amino acids. Germline-derived CDR1 and CDR2 are SGHVS and FQNEAQ. CDR3 coding DNA: TGTGCCAGCAGCTCCCGGGACAGCTCTTGGTTGGGGATGAACACTGAAGCTTTCTTT. Translating gives CASSSRDSSWLGMNTEAFF.

This clonotype was counted between two and nine times. The chain couples TRBV20-1 to TRBJ1-1; D gene uncertain. Germline CDR1 is DFQATT and CDR2 is SNEGSKA (reference sequence). V lost 6 bases to trimming and J lost 5 bases, with 16 bases between them. This CDR3 contains 13 residues. The CDR3 protein is CSAQTGYRTEAFF. The CDR3 DNA is TGCAGTGCCCAAACGGGGTATAGGACTGAAGCTTTCTTT.

V is TRBV24-1 and J is TRBJ2-2; D is uncertain. Germline CDR1 is KGHDR and CDR2 is SFDVKD. CDR3 length: 15 residues. Deletions cut 1 base from V and 2 bases from J, with 7 bases between. As DNA, the CDR3 is TGTGCCACCAGTGATTTTCGAGGAAACACCGGGGAGCTGTTTTTT. Amino acid sequence: CATSDFRGNTGELFF.

The CDR3 DNA reads TGCGCCAGCAGCTTGGCACCACTACGGGACACCTATGGCTACACCTTC. Translated, it gives CASSLAPLRDTYGYTF. The chain uses TRBV5-1 and TRBJ1-2; weak D call: TRBD1 (6 bases). The CDR3 sequence is 16 residues long. V was shortened by 0 bases and J by 4 bases, with 16 bases between the two germline ends. CDR1 and CDR2 from the germline V gene are SGHRS and YFSETQ.

V gene TRBV30 combines with J gene TRBJ2-5; no firm D call. This CDR3 spans 12 amino acids. Germline V gene sequence: CDR1 GTSNPN, CDR2 SVGIG (reference sequence). V dropped 2 bases and J dropped 5 bases, with 9 bases sitting between them. The CDR3 is CAWSRRWETQYF. The CDR3 DNA reads as TGTGCCTGGAGTAGACGGTGGGAGACCCAGTACTTC.

The chain has TRBV6-5 and TRBJ1-2, with TRBD1 as a possible D gene (5 bases). Germline lookup yields CDR1 MNHEY and CDR2 SVGAGI. The CDR3 loop spans 13 amino acids. V was pared by 6 bases and J by 8 bases, with 16 bases between. CDR3 nucleotide sequence: TGTGCCAGCAGCCCCGGGGGGTATGGAGGCTACACCTTC. Its translation is CASSPGGYGGYTF.

The chain carries TRBV25-1 and TRBJ2-7; 9 positions match TRBD1. The germline V gene has CDR1 MGHDK and CDR2 SYGVNS. Losses at the gene ends were 6 bases for V and 7 bases for J; bases not matched to a gene: 7. The CDR3 covers 13 residues. This chain's CDR3 is CASREQGAREQYF. In DNA form, the CDR3 reads TGTGCCAGCAGGGAACAGGGGGCTCGGGAGCAGTACTTC.

This clonotype has a count of ten or more. The chain uses TRBV29-1 and TRBJ1-2, with TRBD1 identical over 7 bases. The germline gives CDR1 SQVTM, CDR2 ANQGSEA. V lost 7 bases, J lost 7 bases, and 12 bases stayed unmatched. The CDR3 length is 13 residues. Written as DNA, the CDR3 is TGCAGCGGGGGGGGACAGCTTGAGGGTGGCTACACCTTC. Amino acid sequence: CSGGGQLEGGYTF.

The chain recombines TRBV15 with TRBJ1-2; D remains ambiguous. The CDR3 contains 15 residues. The V gene's germline CDR1 is LNHNV and CDR2 YYDKDF (reference sequence). V gave up 0 bases and J gave up 5 bases, with 13 bases separating them. CDR3 sequence reads: CATSRDLDPGYGYTF. The CDR3 DNA sequence: TGTGCCACCAGCAGAGATCTTGACCCTGGATATGGCTACACCTTC.

Remarks on this clonotype: Relative to the germline gene, one junction end is altered; a read error may explain this. The chain joins TRBV10-2 to TRBJ1-1; weak D call: TRBD1 (5 bases). The CDR3 runs to 13 residues. In germline, CDR1 is WSHSY, CDR2 SAAADI. The CDR3 loop is CASSYSFTRDALF. CDR3 nucleotides: TGCGCCAGCAGTTACTCGTTTACCAGGGATGCTCTCTTT.

As DNA, the CDR3 is TGTGCCACCAGTGATGCGGCCTCTTCTAGCACAGATACGCAGTATTTT. It yields the protein CATSDAASSSTDTQYF. V is TRBV24-1 and J is TRBJ2-3; D uncertain. V lost 3 bases and J 0 bases, leaving 12 bases between the germline ends. The CDR3 covers 16 residues. The germline V gene has CDR1 KGHDR and CDR2 SFDVKD.

The V gene is TRBV7-2, the J gene TRBJ1-1; no reliable D call. The V end was cut by 6 bases, the J end by 5 bases, with 25 bases between. Germline lookup yields CDR1 SGHTA and CDR2 FQGNSA. This CDR3 contains 17 residues. The CDR3, as DNA: TGTGCCAGCAGTGAATCCGATGCTGGGGATTGGGGAACTGAAGCTTTCTTT. This translates into CASSESDAGDWGTEAFF.

V and J are TRBV7-9 and TRBJ1-5; D ambiguous. V lost 2 bases and J 4 bases, leaving 12 bases between the germline ends. The CDR3 is made up of 15 amino acids. Germline V lookup: CDR1 SEHNR, CDR2 FQNEAQ (reference sequence). The CDR3 spells CASSLSPFGNQPQHF. The CDR3 region has the DNA TGTGCCAGCAGCTTATCGCCGTTCGGAAATCAGCCCCAGCATTTT.

The rearrangement joins TRBV2 to TRBJ1-1; D unresolved. There are 12 residues in the CDR3. CDR1 is SNHLY and CDR2 is FYNNEI in the germline V gene. The V and J ends lost 6 bases and 11 bases respectively, with 16 bases between them. This CDR3 is CASSPTALGAFF. In nucleotides, the CDR3 is TGTGCCAGCAGCCCCACGGCGCTTGGGGCTTTCTTT.

This clonotype was seen many times. The CDR3 reads CSAREKGEGYTF. CDR3 nucleotides: TGCAGTGCTAGAGAGAAGGGGGAGGGCTACACCTTC. The chain is built from TRBV20-1 and TRBJ1-2; D possibly corresponds to TRBD1 (6 bases). Germline assignment: CDR1 DFQATT and CDR2 SNEGSKA (reference sequence). V was pared by 0 bases and J by 8 bases, with 10 bases between. The CDR3 spans 12 residues.

Concerning this clonotype: At one boundary the junction diverges from the germline segment, which might be a read error. This chain connects TRBV10-2 to TRBJ1-1, with D maybe TRBD1 (5 bases). The V gene's germline CDR1 is WSHSY and CDR2 SAAADI. This CDR3 is built from 16 residues. CDR3 in amino acids: CASRPPGPRGNTEAFF. Here the CDR3 DNA reads TGTGCCAGCAGGCCCCCGGGACCAAGGGGGAACACTGAAGCTTTCTTT.

This clonotype occurred a few times. V usage is TRBV20-1 and J usage is TRBJ1-1; 10 bases line up with TRBD1. This CDR3 spans 12 amino acids. The J segment lost 5 bases and the V segment lost 6 bases, leaving 3 bases of the junction unmatched. Germline V gene lookup returns CDR1 DFQATT and CDR2 SNEGSKA (reference sequence). CDR3 sequence: CSAPGQGTEAFF. CDR3 DNA: TGCAGTGCCCCGGGACAGGGGACTGAAGCTTTCTTT.

The J gene is TRBJ2-7, the V gene TRBV19; D not certain. The CDR3 spans 14 residues. The germline V gene has CDR1 LNHDA and CDR2 SQIVND (reference sequence). The V end was cut by 0 bases, the J end by 9 bases, with 15 bases between. This CDR3 is CASSIDHRVRRQYF. The CDR3, as DNA: TGTGCCAGTAGTATAGACCATCGCGTACGAAGGCAGTACTTC.

J is TRBJ2-7 and V is TRBV29-1; perhaps TRBD1 as D (5 bases). This CDR3 has 13 amino acids. V was shortened by 4 bases and J by 2 bases, with 12 bases between the two germline ends. The germline gives CDR1 SQVTM, CDR2 ANQGSEA. The CDR3: CSVVGQGTYEQYF. The CDR3 DNA reads TGCAGCGTTGTAGGGCAGGGTACCTACGAGCAGTACTTC.

The rearrangement joins TRBV25-1 to TRBJ2-7; TRBD2 agrees at 10 bases. V gave up 5 bases and J gave up 1 base; unmatched junction bases: 11. Germline V gene sequence: CDR1 MGHDK, CDR2 SYGVNS. The CDR3 spans 17 residues. CDR3 in DNA: TGTGCCAGCAGTTTAAGCGGTGGGACTAGCGCTTCCTACGAGCAGTACTTC. Amino acids: CASSLSGGTSASYEQYF.

The chain is built from TRBV20-1 and TRBJ2-1, with D unresolved. Trimming took off 3 bases at V and 1 base at J, with 10 bases between the two ends. CDR1 and CDR2 from the germline V gene are DFQATT and SNEGSKA (reference sequence). This CDR3 region has 14 residues. As DNA, the CDR3 is TGCAGTGCTAGGAATTGGCGGTCCTACAATGAGCAGTTCTTC. It encodes CSARNWRSYNEQFF.

The chain recombines TRBV7-9 with TRBJ2-1; D is possibly TRBD1 (5 bases). The V and J ends lost 2 bases and 9 bases respectively, with 23 bases between them. The CDR3 spans 17 residues. Germline CDR1 and CDR2: SEHNR and FQNEAQ (reference sequence). The CDR3: CASSLLSRVIFYGEQFF. The CDR3 bases are TGTGCCAGCAGCTTACTGAGCAGGGTGATTTTTTATGGTGAGCAGTTCTTC. Based on the CDR3 plus reference TRBV7-9 and TRBJ2-1, the full variable domain is DTGVSQNPRHKITKRGQNVTFRCDPISEHNRLYWYRQTLGQGPEFLTYFQNEAQLEKSRLLSDRFSAERPKGSFSTLEIQRTEQGDSAMYLCASSLLSRVIFYGEQFFGPGTRLTVL.

The chain is built from TRBV28 and TRBJ1-5; D uncertain. Germline lookup yields CDR1 MDHEN and CDR2 SYDVKM. The V gene lost 3 bases and the J gene lost 0 bases, with 6 bases spanning the gap. The CDR3 is 14 amino acids. CDR3 nucleotide sequence: TGTGCCAGCAGTTTCGGCAGTAGCAATCAGCCCCAGCATTTT. Translating gives CASSFGSSNQPQHF.

This chain connects TRBV4-1 to TRBJ1-2; D might be TRBD1 (5 bases). CDR3 length: 16 amino acids. Germline loops: CDR1 MGHRA, CDR2 YSYEKL. V gave up 1 base and J gave up 0 bases, with 12 bases separating them. The CDR3 DNA reads as TGCGCCAGCAGCCAAGCTCCTACAGGTTCTAACTATGGCTACACCTTC. It translates to CASSQAPTGSNYGYTF.

The V call is TRBV7-3, the J call TRBJ1-1; D gene ambiguous. CDR1 is SGHTA, CDR2 FQGTGA, per germline. The CDR3 runs 13 residues. Deletions cut 1 base from V and 3 bases from J, with 6 bases between. DNA for the CDR3: TGTGCCAGCAGCTTAATGAGGGACACTGAAGCTTTCTTT. It encodes CASSLMRDTEAFF.